The rows below give T cell receptor beta chains drawn from one sample of a study of cytomegalovirus exposure and HLA in healthy donors. Measured with immunoSEQ multiplex PCR; TCRdb has only the in-frame clones, and not every one. Among approximately 270,000 clones listed, 75% to 90% were seen once. Sequenced input: PBMCs. Receptor source: a girl aged 2 to 10 in good health and CMV-seronegative. The CDR3 runs from the conserved cysteine through the conserved F or W. The D gene is left open where the match is weak. A row's size may be missing; if present it is once, few, many or a size class.

j_call: TRBJ2-1; d_call: TRBD2; clone_size: -; v_call: TRBV25-1; cdr3_aa: CASALAGAGVGYNEQFF; cdr3_nt: TGTGCCAGCGCACTAGCGGGGGCCGGGGTAGGCTACAATGAGCAGTTCTTC
j_call: TRBJ1-2; d_call: -; clone_size: -; v_call: TRBV5-6; cdr3_aa: CASSFLDSYGYTF; cdr3_nt: TGTGCCAGCAGCTTCCTAGATAGCTATGGCTACACCTTC
j_call: TRBJ1-2; d_call: -; clone_size: -; v_call: TRBV28; cdr3_aa: CASSLLANYGYTF; cdr3_nt: TGTGCCAGCAGTTTGTTAGCTAACTATGGCTACACCTTC
j_call: TRBJ2-5; d_call: -; clone_size: -; v_call: TRBV7-8; cdr3_aa: CASSLEGAGAKETQYF; cdr3_nt: TGTGCCAGCAGCTTAGAGGGTGCGGGGGCTAAAGAGACCCAGTACTTC
j_call: TRBJ2-1; d_call: -; clone_size: -; v_call: TRBV7-3; cdr3_aa: CASSRSSANYNEQFF; cdr3_nt: TGTGCCAGCAGCCGCTCTAGCGCGAACTACAATGAGCAGTTCTTC
j_call: TRBJ2-5; d_call: TRBD1; clone_size: -; v_call: TRBV6-5; cdr3_aa: CASSFNRGHETQYF; cdr3_nt: TGTGCCAGCAGTTTTAACAGGGGGCACGAGACCCAGTACTTC
j_call: TRBJ2-1; d_call: -; clone_size: -; v_call: TRBV5-5; cdr3_aa: CASSSTRIGNEQFF; cdr3_nt: TGTGCCAGCAGCTCGACTAGAATCGGCAATGAGCAGTTCTTC
j_call: TRBJ2-1; d_call: -; clone_size: -; v_call: TRBV6-1; cdr3_aa: CASSLNPDNYNEQFF; cdr3_nt: TGTGCCAGCAGCCTAAACCCGGACAATTACAATGAGCAGTTCTTC
j_call: TRBJ2-5; d_call: TRBD1; clone_size: -; v_call: TRBV5-1; cdr3_aa: CASSFARQGGQTQYF; cdr3_nt: TGCGCCAGCAGCTTCGCCCGACAGGGGGGTCAGACCCAGTACTTC
j_call: TRBJ2-7; d_call: TRBD1; clone_size: -; v_call: TRBV19; cdr3_aa: CASRGTGNREQYF; cdr3_nt: TGTGCCAGTAGGGGGACAGGGAACCGCGAGCAGTACTTC
j_call: TRBJ1-5; d_call: -; clone_size: -; v_call: TRBV7-9; cdr3_aa: CASSFHFWPQHF; cdr3_nt: TGTGCCAGCAGCTTCCACTTCTGGCCCCAGCATTTT
j_call: TRBJ1-1; d_call: -; clone_size: -; v_call: TRBV28; cdr3_aa: CASSLGLARGSSEAFF; cdr3_nt: TGTGCCAGCAGTTTAGGGCTGGCCCGTGGATCCTCAGAAGCTTTCTTT
j_call: TRBJ2-1; d_call: TRBD2; clone_size: -; v_call: TRBV4-2; cdr3_aa: CASSPRGTSGGAHNEQFF; cdr3_nt: TGTGCCAGCAGCCCCCGGGGGACTAGCGGGGGGGCCCACAATGAGCAGTTCTTC
j_call: TRBJ2-5; d_call: -; clone_size: -; v_call: TRBV7-7; cdr3_aa: CASSLVRIETQYF; cdr3_nt: TGTGCCAGCAGCTTAGTCAGAATTGAGACCCAGTACTTC
j_call: TRBJ1-1; d_call: -; clone_size: -; v_call: TRBV28; cdr3_aa: CASILSWGTSEAFF; cdr3_nt: TGTGCCAGCATCCTAAGCTGGGGGACTTCCGAAGCTTTCTTT
j_call: TRBJ1-1; d_call: -; clone_size: -; v_call: TRBV5-1; cdr3_aa: CASSDLTGGNTEAFF; cdr3_nt: TGCGCCAGCAGCGATCTGACGGGGGGCAACACTGAAGCTTTCTTT
j_call: TRBJ2-1; d_call: TRBD1; clone_size: -; v_call: TRBV6-5; cdr3_aa: CASSYSDRAPQFF; cdr3_nt: TGTGCCAGCAGTTACTCAGACAGGGCTCCGCAGTTCTTC
j_call: TRBJ1-6; d_call: TRBD1; clone_size: -; v_call: TRBV7-9; cdr3_aa: CASSHERTGPNSPLHF; cdr3_nt: TGTGCCAGCAGCCATGAAAGGACAGGGCCCAATTCACCCCTCCACTTT
j_call: TRBJ1-4; d_call: -; clone_size: once; v_call: TRBV6-5; cdr3_aa: CASSYSHNEKLFF; cdr3_nt: TGTGCCAGCAGTTACTCCCATAATGAAAAACTGTTTTTT
j_call: TRBJ1-1; d_call: -; clone_size: -; v_call: TRBV7-9; cdr3_aa: CASSLYKRNTEAFF; cdr3_nt: TGTGCCAGCAGCTTGTATAAGAGAAACACTGAAGCTTTCTTT
j_call: TRBJ2-5; d_call: TRBD2; clone_size: -; v_call: TRBV27; cdr3_aa: CASRVSGGAGETQYF; cdr3_nt: TGTGCCAGCAGGGTTAGCGGGGGGGCTGGAGAGACCCAGTACTTC
j_call: TRBJ2-1; d_call: TRBD2; clone_size: -; v_call: TRBV2; cdr3_aa: CASSPSRSSGVRDEQFF; cdr3_nt: TGTGCCAGCAGTCCTTCTAGGTCTAGCGGGGTAAGGGATGAGCAGTTCTTC
j_call: TRBJ2-7; d_call: -; clone_size: -; v_call: TRBV28; cdr3_aa: CASSYSGLGDPGEAYEQYF; cdr3_nt: TGTGCCAGCAGTTACTCGGGACTGGGCGACCCGGGCGAGGCCTACGAGCAGTACTTC
j_call: TRBJ2-1; d_call: -; clone_size: -; v_call: TRBV5-6; cdr3_aa: CASSLTPRGSYNEQFF; cdr3_nt: TGTGCCAGCAGCTTGACTCCCCGAGGCTCCTACAATGAGCAGTTCTTC
j_call: TRBJ1-2; d_call: TRBD1; clone_size: -; v_call: TRBV5-1; cdr3_aa: CASSLASQGAYGYTF; cdr3_nt: TGCGCCAGCAGCTTGGCCAGTCAGGGGGCCTATGGCTACACCTTC
j_call: TRBJ2-1; d_call: -; clone_size: -; v_call: TRBV7-6; cdr3_aa: CASALAGYNEQFF; cdr3_nt: TGTGCCAGCGCTTTGGCGGGTTACAATGAGCAGTTCTTC
j_call: TRBJ2-1; d_call: TRBD2; clone_size: few; v_call: TRBV5-1; cdr3_aa: CASRGLAGAFGSANEQFF; cdr3_nt: TGCGCCAGCAGGGGACTAGCGGGAGCTTTTGGAAGTGCCAATGAGCAGTTCTTC
j_call: TRBJ2-5; d_call: -; clone_size: -; v_call: TRBV10-3; cdr3_aa: CAIRGGDETQYF; cdr3_nt: TGTGCCATCAGGGGGGGTGATGAGACCCAGTACTTC
j_call: TRBJ2-1; d_call: TRBD1; clone_size: -; v_call: TRBV5-6; cdr3_aa: CASSLTGVRFNEQFF; cdr3_nt: TGTGCCAGCAGCTTGACAGGGGTAAGATTCAATGAGCAGTTCTTC
j_call: TRBJ2-3; d_call: -; clone_size: -; v_call: TRBV6-4; cdr3_aa: CASSDSKLSDTDTQYF; cdr3_nt: TGTGCCAGCAGTGACTCTAAGTTGTCAGACACAGATACGCAGTATTTT
j_call: TRBJ1-1; d_call: -; clone_size: -; v_call: TRBV29-1; cdr3_aa: CSVLGAQGSTEAFF; cdr3_nt: TGCAGCGTCCTTGGGGCCCAGGGGAGCACTGAAGCTTTCTTT
j_call: TRBJ2-3; d_call: -; clone_size: once; v_call: TRBV4-1; cdr3_aa: CASSQGPFGASSTDTQYF; cdr3_nt: TGCGCCAGCAGCCAAGGGCCTTTTGGGGCTTCGAGCACAGATACGCAGTATTTT